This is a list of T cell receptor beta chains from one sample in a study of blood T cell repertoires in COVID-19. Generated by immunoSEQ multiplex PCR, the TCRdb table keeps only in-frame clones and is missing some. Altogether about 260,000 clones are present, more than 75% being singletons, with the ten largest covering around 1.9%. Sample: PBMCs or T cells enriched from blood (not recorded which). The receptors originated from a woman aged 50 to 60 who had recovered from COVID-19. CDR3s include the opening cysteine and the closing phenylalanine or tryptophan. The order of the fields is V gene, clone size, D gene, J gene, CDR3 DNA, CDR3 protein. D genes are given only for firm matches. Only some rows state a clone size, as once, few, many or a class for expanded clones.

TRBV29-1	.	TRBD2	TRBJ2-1	TGCAGCGGAACTAGCGGAAAGACACCCAATGAGCAGTTCTTC	CSGTSGKTPNEQFF
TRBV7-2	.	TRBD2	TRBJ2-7	TGTGCCAGCAGCTTCTCTAGCGGGGGGGGATGGTACGAGCAGTACTTC	CASSFSSGGGWYEQYF
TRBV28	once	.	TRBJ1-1	TGTGCCAGCAGACCCCCCCGGGAATCGGGTGAAGCTTTCTTT	CASRPPRESGEAFF
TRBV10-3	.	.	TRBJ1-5	TGTGCCATCAGTGAGCCTCAGGGGTCTGGTCAGCCCCAGCATTTT	CAISEPQGSGQPQHF
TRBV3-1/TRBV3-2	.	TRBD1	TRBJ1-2	TGTGCCAGCAGCCAAGAAGTTCTGACAGGGAACTATGGCTACACCTTC	CASSQEVLTGNYGYTF
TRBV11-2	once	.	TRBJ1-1	TGTGCCAGCAGCTTATTGAGGGTGCGGGTGTTAAACACTGAAGCTTTCTTT	CASSLLRVRVLNTEAFF
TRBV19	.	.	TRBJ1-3	TGTGCCAGTATTCCTGGGACTACTTCAAGCTCTGGAAACACCATATATTTT	CASIPGTTSSSGNTIYF
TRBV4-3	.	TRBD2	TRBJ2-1	TGCGCCAGCAGCCAAGAACCTAGCGGCTACAATGAGCAGTTCTTC	CASSQEPSGYNEQFF
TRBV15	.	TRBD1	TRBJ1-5	TGTGCCACCAGCAGACCTCTCAAAATCGACAGGGGAAATCAGCCCCAGCATTTT	CATSRPLKIDRGNQPQHF
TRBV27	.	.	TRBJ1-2	TGTGCCAGCAGTCTCGATCCGACAGTCCCAGTCTACTACACCTTC	CASSLDPTVPVYYTF
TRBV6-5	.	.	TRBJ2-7	TGTGCCAGCAGTTACCGACAAACCTACGAGCAGTACTTC	CASSYRQTYEQYF
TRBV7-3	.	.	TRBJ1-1	TGTGCCAGCAGCTTAATCCCGGGGGAAGGATCTTTCTTT	CASSLIPGEGSFF
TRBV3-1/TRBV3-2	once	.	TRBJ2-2	TGTGCCAGCAGCCAAGAGCTGGGACACCTCCGGGACACCGGGGAGCTGTTTTTT	CASSQELGHLRDTGELFF
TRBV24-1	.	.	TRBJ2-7	TGTGCCACCAGGGACTCGAGCTCCTACGAGCAGTACTTC	CATRDSSSYEQYF
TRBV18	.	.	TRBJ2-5	TGTGCCAGCTCAACCTTCACAGGGAACCAAGAGACCCAGTACTTC	CASSTFTGNQETQYF
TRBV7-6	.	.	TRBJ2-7	TGTGCCAGCAGCTTAGGGGGCCAGGTCTACTACGAGCAGTACTTC	CASSLGGQVYYEQYF
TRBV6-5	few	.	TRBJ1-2	TGTGCCCTGCGGGACTTGATGGGGTCCGTCCCCCTCACCTTC	CALRDLMGSVPLTF
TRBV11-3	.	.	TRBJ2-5	TGTGCCAGCAGCTCCAGAGGGGGGGCTGGAGAGACCCAGTACTTC	CASSSRGGAGETQYF